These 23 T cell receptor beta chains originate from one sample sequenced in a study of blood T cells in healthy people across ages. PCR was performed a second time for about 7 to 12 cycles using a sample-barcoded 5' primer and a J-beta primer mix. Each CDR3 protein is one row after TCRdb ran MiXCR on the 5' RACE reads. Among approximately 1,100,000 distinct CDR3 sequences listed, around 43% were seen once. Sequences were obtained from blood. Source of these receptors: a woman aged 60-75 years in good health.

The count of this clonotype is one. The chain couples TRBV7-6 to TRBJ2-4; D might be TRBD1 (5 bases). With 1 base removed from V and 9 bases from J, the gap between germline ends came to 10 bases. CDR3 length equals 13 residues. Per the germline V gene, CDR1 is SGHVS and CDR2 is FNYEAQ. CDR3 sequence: CASSLEGVGIQYF. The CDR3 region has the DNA TGTGCCAGCAGCTTAGAAGGGGTGGGCATTCAGTACTTC.

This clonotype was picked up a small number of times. This chain's CDR3 is CASSQPSSGTNSYEQYF. CDR3 DNA sequence: TGTGCCAGCAGTCAGCCCTCGTCCGGGACAAACTCCTACGAGCAGTACTTC. This sequence joins TRBV27 and TRBJ2-7, with D possibly matching TRBD1 (6 bases). The CDR3 spans 17 residues. The germline gives CDR1 MNHEY, CDR2 SMNVEV (reference sequence). Trimming removed 5 bases at V and 0 bases at J, with 20 bases between.

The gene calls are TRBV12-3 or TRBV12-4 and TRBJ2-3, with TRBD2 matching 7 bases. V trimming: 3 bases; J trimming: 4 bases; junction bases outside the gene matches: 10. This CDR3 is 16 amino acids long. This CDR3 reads CASSFSASGNADTQYF. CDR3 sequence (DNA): TGTGCCAGCAGTTTTAGTGCTAGCGGAAACGCAGATACGCAGTATTTT.

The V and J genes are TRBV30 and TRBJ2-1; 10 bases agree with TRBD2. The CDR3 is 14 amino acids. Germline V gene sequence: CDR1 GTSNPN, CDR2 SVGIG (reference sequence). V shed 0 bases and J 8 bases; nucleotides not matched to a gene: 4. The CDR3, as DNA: TGTGCCTGGAGTGTAGCGGGAGGGCCGTATGAGCAGTTCTTC. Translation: CAWSVAGGPYEQFF. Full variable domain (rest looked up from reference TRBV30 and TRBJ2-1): SQTIHQWPATLVQPVGSPLSLECTVEGTSNPNLYWYRQAAGRGLQLLFYSVGIGQISSEVPQNLSASRPQDRQFILSSKKLLLSDSGFYLCAWSVAGGPYEQFFGPGTRLTVL.

The CDR3 DNA reads as TGTGCCAGCAGCCCCTCCGGGACAGGGAAAACTGGCTACACCTTC. This gives the protein CASSPSGTGKTGYTF. The V gene is TRBV7-6, the J gene TRBJ1-2; 9 nucleotides align to TRBD1. The junction had 11 bases not matched to a gene; V was cut back by 5 bases and J by 7 bases. CDR1 SGHVS and CDR2 FNYEAQ come from the germline V gene. The CDR3 runs to 15 residues.

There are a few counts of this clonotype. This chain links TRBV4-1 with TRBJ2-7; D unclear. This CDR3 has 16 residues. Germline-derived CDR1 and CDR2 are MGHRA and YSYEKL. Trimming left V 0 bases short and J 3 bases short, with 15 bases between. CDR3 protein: CASSQEGPAPLYEQYF. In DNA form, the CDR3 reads TGCGCCAGCAGCCAAGAAGGTCCGGCACCCCTCTACGAGCAGTACTTC.

The CDR3 region has the DNA TGTGCCACCAGCAGAGGGACAGGGGGTTACGAGCAGTACTTC. This codes for CATSRGTGGYEQYF. This sequence joins TRBV15 and TRBJ2-7; 10 bases are shared with TRBD1. Germline loops: CDR1 LNHNV, CDR2 YYDKDF (reference sequence). V was clipped by 1 base and J by 4 bases; unmatched bases: 1. CDR3 length: 14 residues.

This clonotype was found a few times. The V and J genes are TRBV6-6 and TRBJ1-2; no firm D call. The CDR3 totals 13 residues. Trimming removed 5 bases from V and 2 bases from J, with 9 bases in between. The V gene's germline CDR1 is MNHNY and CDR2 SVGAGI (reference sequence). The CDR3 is CASSDIENYGYTF. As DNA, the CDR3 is TGTGCCAGCAGTGACATCGAAAACTATGGCTACACCTTC.

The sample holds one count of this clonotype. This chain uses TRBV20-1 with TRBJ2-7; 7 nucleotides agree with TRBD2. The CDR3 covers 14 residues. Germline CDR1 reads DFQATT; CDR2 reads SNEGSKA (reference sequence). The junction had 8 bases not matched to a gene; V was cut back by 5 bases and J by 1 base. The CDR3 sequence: CSALSGTGSYEQYF. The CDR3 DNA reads TGCAGTGCTTTAAGCGGGACTGGGTCCTACGAGCAGTACTTC.

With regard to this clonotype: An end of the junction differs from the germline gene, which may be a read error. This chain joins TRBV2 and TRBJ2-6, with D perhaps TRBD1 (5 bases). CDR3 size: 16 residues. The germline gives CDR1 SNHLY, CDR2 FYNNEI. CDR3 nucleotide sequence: TGTGCCAGCAGGAAGGGATTCGGCTCTGGGGCCAACGCCCTGACTTTC. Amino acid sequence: CASRKGFGSGANALTF.

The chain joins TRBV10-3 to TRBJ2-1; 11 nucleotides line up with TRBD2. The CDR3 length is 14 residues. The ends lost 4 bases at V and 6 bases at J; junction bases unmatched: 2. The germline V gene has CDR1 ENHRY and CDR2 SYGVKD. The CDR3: CAISVGTSGNEQFF. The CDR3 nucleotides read TGTGCCATCAGTGTGGGGACTAGCGGCAATGAGCAGTTCTTC.

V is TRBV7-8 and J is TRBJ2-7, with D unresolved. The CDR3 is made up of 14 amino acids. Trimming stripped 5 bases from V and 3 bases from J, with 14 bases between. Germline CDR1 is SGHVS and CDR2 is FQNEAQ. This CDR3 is CASSQVGSFYEQYF. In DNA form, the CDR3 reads TGTGCCAGCAGCCAAGTAGGCAGTTTCTACGAGCAGTACTTC.

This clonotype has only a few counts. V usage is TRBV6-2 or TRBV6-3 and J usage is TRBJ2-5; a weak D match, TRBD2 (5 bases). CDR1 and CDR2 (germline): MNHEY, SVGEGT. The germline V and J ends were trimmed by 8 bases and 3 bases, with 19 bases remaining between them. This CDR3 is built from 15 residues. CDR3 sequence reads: CASRSPRVRKETQYF. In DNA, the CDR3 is TGTGCCAGCCGAAGTCCGCGGGTCCGTAAAGAGACCCAGTACTTC.

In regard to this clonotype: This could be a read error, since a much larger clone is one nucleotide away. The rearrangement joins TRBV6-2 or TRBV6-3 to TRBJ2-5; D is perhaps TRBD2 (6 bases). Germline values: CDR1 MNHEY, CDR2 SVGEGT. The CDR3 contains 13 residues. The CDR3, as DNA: TGTGCCAGCAGCCGTCGGAGGGAGGACGAGCAGAACTTC. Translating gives CASSRRREDEQNF.

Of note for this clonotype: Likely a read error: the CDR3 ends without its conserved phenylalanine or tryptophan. The CDR3 nucleotides read TGTGCCAGCCTAAAAGGGACTAGCGGGAGCTACGAGCAGTACTTA. Its translation: CASLKGTSGSYEQYL. The chain combines TRBV2 with TRBJ2-7; 14 nucleotides agree with TRBD2. In germline, CDR1 is SNHLY, CDR2 FYNNEI. The CDR3 totals 15 residues. J gave up 3 bases and V 8 bases, and 6 bases lay outside the gene matches.

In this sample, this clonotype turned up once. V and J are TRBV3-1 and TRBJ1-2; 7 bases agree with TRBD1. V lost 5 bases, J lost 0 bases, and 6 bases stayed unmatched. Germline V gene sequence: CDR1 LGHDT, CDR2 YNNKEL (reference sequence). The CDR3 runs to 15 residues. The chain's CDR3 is CASSKKDRTNYGYTF. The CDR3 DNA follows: TGTGCCAGCAGCAAAAAGGACAGGACTAACTATGGCTACACCTTC. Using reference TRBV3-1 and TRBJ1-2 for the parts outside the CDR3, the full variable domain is DTAVSQTPKYLVTQMGNDKSIKCEQNLGHDTMYWYKQDSKKFLKIMFSYNNKELIINETVPNRFSPKSPDKAHLNLHINSLELGDSAVYFCASSKKDRTNYGYTFGSGTRLTVV.

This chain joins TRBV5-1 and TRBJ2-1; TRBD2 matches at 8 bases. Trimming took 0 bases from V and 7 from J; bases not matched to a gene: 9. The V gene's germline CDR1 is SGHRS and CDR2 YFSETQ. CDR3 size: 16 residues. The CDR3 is CASSLGGSGIINEQFF. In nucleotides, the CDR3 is TGCGCCAGCAGCTTGGGAGGTAGCGGGATCATAAATGAGCAGTTCTTC.

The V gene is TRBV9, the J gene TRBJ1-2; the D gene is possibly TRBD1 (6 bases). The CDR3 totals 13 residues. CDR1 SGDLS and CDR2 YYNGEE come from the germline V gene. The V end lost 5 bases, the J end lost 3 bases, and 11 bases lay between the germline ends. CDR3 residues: CASRRGADYGYTF. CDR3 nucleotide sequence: TGTGCCAGCAGGCGGGGGGCTGACTATGGCTACACCTTC.

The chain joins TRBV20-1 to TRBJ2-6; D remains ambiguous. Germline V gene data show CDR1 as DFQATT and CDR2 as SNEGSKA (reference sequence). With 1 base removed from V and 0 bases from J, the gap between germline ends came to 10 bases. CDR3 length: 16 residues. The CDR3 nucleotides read TGCAGTGCTAGAGCCCTCGGCCCCTCTGGGGCCAACGTCCTGACTTTC. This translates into CSARALGPSGANVLTF.

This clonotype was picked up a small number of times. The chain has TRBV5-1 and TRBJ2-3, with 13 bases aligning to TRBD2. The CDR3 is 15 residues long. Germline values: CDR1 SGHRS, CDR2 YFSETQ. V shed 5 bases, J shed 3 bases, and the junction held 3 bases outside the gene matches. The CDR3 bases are TGCGCCAGCAGTATGACTAGCGGGAGGACAGATACGCAGTATTTT. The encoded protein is CASSMTSGRTDTQYF.

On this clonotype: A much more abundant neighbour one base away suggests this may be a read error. The CDR3 spells CASSGWVRASGFSDTQHF. The DNA for the CDR3 is TGTGCCAGCAGCGGTTGGGTCCGGGCTAGCGGGTTTTCAGATACGCAGCATTTT. J is TRBJ2-3 and V is TRBV11-2; D is uncertain. Judging by the DNA end, TRBJ1-5 fits better; the J call may be wrong. The CDR3 is 18 residues long. Germline loops: CDR1 SGHAT, CDR2 FQNNGV.

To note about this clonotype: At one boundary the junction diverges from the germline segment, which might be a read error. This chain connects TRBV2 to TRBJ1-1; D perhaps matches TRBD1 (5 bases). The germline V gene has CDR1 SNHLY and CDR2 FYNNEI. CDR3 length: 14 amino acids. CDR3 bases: TGTGCCAGCAGTGGACAGCGAATGAACACCGAAGCTTTCTTT. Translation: CASSGQRMNTEAFF.

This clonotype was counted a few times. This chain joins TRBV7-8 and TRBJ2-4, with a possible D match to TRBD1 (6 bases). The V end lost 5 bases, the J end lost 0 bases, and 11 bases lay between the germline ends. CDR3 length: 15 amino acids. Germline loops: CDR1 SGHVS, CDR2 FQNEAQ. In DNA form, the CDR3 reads TGTGCCAGCAGCGCCGGACAGTTAGCCAAAAACATTCAGTACTTC. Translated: CASSAGQLAKNIQYF.